These 22 T cell receptor beta chains were all obtained from the same sample, sequenced in a study of shared clonotypes between healthy human individuals. The protocol was immunoSEQ multiplex PCR, while the TCRdb copy is restricted to in-frame clones and leaves out a portion. The sample holds about 2.1 million clones, about 94% seen once. CD45RO-negative cells were positively selected for CCR7, leaving out terminally differentiated effector memory CD45RA+ cells. Sequencing was done on a sample of naive CD8+ T cells from PBMCs. These receptors were obtained from a man between 18 and 35 years old in good health. Some clones in this sample may be carry-over from other donors' samples.

This sequence joins TRBV13 and TRBJ1-1; D call uncertain. V lost 5 bases and J 3 bases, leaving 10 bases between the germline ends. Germline V lookup: CDR1 PRHDT, CDR2 FYEKMQ (reference sequence). The CDR3 runs 13 residues. The DNA for the CDR3 is TGTGCCAGCAGCCGTGGTCGGCACACTGAAGCTTTCTTT. Its translation: CASSRGRHTEAFF. Drawing the rest from reference TRBV13 and TRBJ1-1, the complete variable domain is AAGVIQSPRHLIKEKRETATLKCYPIPRHDTVYWYQQGPGQDPQFLISFYEKMQSDKGSIPDRFSAQQFSDYHSELNMSSLELGDSALYFCASSRGRHTEAFFGQGTRLTVV.

Worth noting for this clone: At the DNA level, this CDR3 is encoded by other sequences in the same sample as well. Here the CDR3 reads CASRTISTDTQYF. The CDR3 bases are TGTGCCAGCAGAACAATTAGCACAGATACGCAGTATTTT. The chain employs TRBV27 and TRBJ2-3; D call uncertain. The germline V and J ends were trimmed by 6 bases and 0 bases, with 7 bases remaining between them. Germline CDR1 reads MNHEY; CDR2 reads SMNVEV (reference sequence). CDR3 length: 13 amino acids.

A word on this clone: Additional DNA sequences in this sample encode the identical CDR3. This sequence joins TRBV6-5 and TRBJ1-5; D unclear. The V gene lost 2 bases and the J gene lost 4 bases, with 9 bases spanning the gap. In germline, CDR1 is MNHEY, CDR2 SVGAGI. CDR3 length equals 14 residues. The CDR3 coding sequence is TGTGCCAGCAGTTACCGTGGAAGTAATCAGCCCCAGCATTTT. Its translation: CASSYRGSNQPQHF.

Concerning this clone itself: The same CDR3 is also encoded by other DNA sequences in this sample. This chain links TRBV7-9 with TRBJ2-7; D gene unclear. CDR1 is SEHNR and CDR2 is FQNEAQ in the germline V gene (reference sequence). The CDR3 is 11 amino acids. Trimming pared 1 base from V and 5 bases from J, leaving 3 bases between. The CDR3 protein is CASSLDDEQYF. The CDR3 nucleotides are TGTGCCAGCAGCTTAGACGACGAGCAGTACTTC.

This chain uses TRBV4-2 with TRBJ2-2, with 15 bases lining up with TRBD2. V lost 3 bases to trimming and J lost 5 bases; unmatched junction nucleotides: 7. The CDR3 has 18 amino acids. Germline V gene sequence: CDR1 LGHNA, CDR2 YNFKEQ. The CDR3 DNA reads TGTGCCAGCAGCCATAGGACTAGCGGGAGGGTATGGACCGGGGAGCTGTTTTTT. Translation: CASSHRTSGRVWTGELFF.

This clone appeared once. The chain recombines TRBV29-1 with TRBJ2-5; 7 bases line up with TRBD2. V shed 6 bases, J shed 1 base, and the junction held 17 bases outside the gene matches. Germline V gene sequence: CDR1 SQVTM, CDR2 ANQGSEA. The CDR3 totals 17 residues. The CDR3 DNA reads as TGCAGCGTCAACCAAAGGCCTAGTGGGGGGGGCCAAGAGACCCAGTACTTC. Its translation: CSVNQRPSGGGQETQYF.

J is TRBJ2-1 and V is TRBV29-1; no clear D gene. The V gene lost 5 bases and the J gene lost 6 bases, with 11 bases spanning the gap. This CDR3 spans 12 amino acids. CDR1 is SQVTM and CDR2 is ANQGSEA in the germline V gene. The CDR3 spells CSVSWPANEQFF. CDR3 in DNA: TGCAGCGTTTCGTGGCCGGCCAATGAGCAGTTCTTC.

This rearrangement joins TRBV30 to TRBJ2-2; TRBD2 is a possible D gene (5 bases). V lost 0 bases to trimming and J lost 9 bases, with 8 bases between them. CDR1 GTSNPN and CDR2 SVGIG come from the germline V gene (reference sequence). The CDR3 is made up of 12 amino acids. Here the CDR3 DNA reads TGTGCCTGGAGTGTATACGGGAGGGAGCTGTTTTTT. It is translated as CAWSVYGRELFF.

This sequence joins TRBV11-2 and TRBJ2-1; 10 nucleotides line up with TRBD2. CDR1 SGHAT and CDR2 FQNNGV come from the germline V gene. V lost 1 base and J lost 8; bases outside the gene matches: 2. The CDR3 spans 14 residues. Written as DNA, the CDR3 is TGTGCCAGCAGCTTAGCTAGCGGGAGCTATGAGCAGTTCTTC. Its protein is CASSLASGSYEQFF.

The rearrangement links TRBV27 to TRBJ1-1; D unclear. The CDR3 loop spans 13 amino acids. Germline V gives CDR1 MNHEY, CDR2 SMNVEV (reference sequence). With 2 bases removed from V and 3 bases from J, the gap between germline ends came to 7 bases. For the CDR3, the DNA is TGTGCCAGCAGTTTAGACGGGTACACTGAAGCTTTCTTT. Translating gives CASSLDGYTEAFF.

This rearrangement joins TRBV11-3 to TRBJ2-5; D is unclear. Germline V gives CDR1 SGHNT, CDR2 YENEEA. Trimming shortened V by 5 bases and J by 3 bases, and 13 bases separated the two germline ends. There are 14 residues in the CDR3. The CDR3 sequence: CASSPPGGEETQYF. The CDR3 nucleotides read TGTGCCAGCAGCCCCCCGGGCGGAGAAGAGACCCAGTACTTC.

J is TRBJ2-1 and V is TRBV9; tentative D call: TRBD1 (6 bases). Trimming pared 4 bases from V and 5 bases from J, leaving 10 bases between. In germline, CDR1 is SGDLS, CDR2 YYNGEE. The CDR3 spans 13 residues. CDR3 nucleotide sequence: TGTGCCAGCAGCACCCACAGGGACAATGAGCAGTTCTTC. This encodes CASSTHRDNEQFF.

The gene calls are TRBV27 and TRBJ1-4; 10 nucleotides agree with TRBD1. The V gene's germline CDR1 is MNHEY and CDR2 SMNVEV (reference sequence). The CDR3 spans 17 residues. The ends lost 6 bases at V and 7 bases at J; junction bases unmatched: 14. This chain's CDR3 is CASRTLHTGTGAEKLFF. The CDR3 DNA reads TGTGCCAGCAGAACCCTCCACACCGGGACAGGGGCTGAAAAACTGTTTTTT.

This rearrangement joins TRBV27 to TRBJ1-5; maybe TRBD1 (5 bases). The germline V gene encodes CDR1 MNHEY and CDR2 SMNVEV (reference sequence). V was clipped by 5 bases and J by 2 bases, with 16 bases between them. The CDR3 consists of 16 residues. The CDR3 nucleotides read TGTGCCAGCAGTCCTTATCAGGGTCTGGGCAATCAGCCCCAGCATTTT. It specifies CASSPYQGLGNQPQHF.

The rearrangement links TRBV28 to TRBJ2-3; weak D call: TRBD2 (5 bases). CDR3 length equals 12 residues. In germline, CDR1 is MDHEN, CDR2 SYDVKM. The ends were cut back, 9 bases at V and 4 bases at J, with 11 bases in the middle. The CDR3 sequence: CASEGPSDTQYF. The CDR3 coding sequence is TGTGCCAGTGAGGGCCCCTCAGATACGCAGTATTTT.

This clone came up a few times. The chain uses TRBV4-3 and TRBJ1-1; TRBD1 might be the D (5 bases). The germline V gene encodes CDR1 LGHNA and CDR2 YSLEER. V was pared by 4 bases and J by 5 bases, with 17 bases between. The CDR3 extends over 15 amino acids. The DNA for the CDR3 is TGCGCCAGCAGCCCGTTAAAAGCAGGGAGGACTGAAGCTTTCTTT. Amino acid sequence: CASSPLKAGRTEAFF.

This chain joins TRBV7-8 and TRBJ2-7; TRBD2 matches 8 bases. V lost 5 bases, J lost 6 bases, and 12 bases stayed unmatched. Germline CDR1 reads SGHVS; CDR2 reads FQNEAQ. CDR3 size: 15 residues. The DNA of the CDR3 is TGTGCCAGCAGCACCCCCAACAGCGGGAGAAGCGAGCAGTACTTC. Amino acid sequence: CASSTPNSGRSEQYF.

The chain links TRBV7-2 to TRBJ1-1; D gene ambiguous. Germline V lookup: CDR1 SGHTA, CDR2 FQGNSA. This CDR3 contains 15 residues. The V and J ends lost 6 bases and 1 base respectively, with 15 bases between them. The CDR3 reads CASSYSGDWNTEAFF. CDR3 coding DNA: TGTGCCAGCAGTTACTCCGGGGATTGGAACACTGAAGCTTTCTTT.

V usage is TRBV6-5 and J usage is TRBJ1-1, with D hard to call. Trimming took 0 bases from V and 4 from J, leaving 12 bases between them. This CDR3 has 15 amino acids. Germline loops: CDR1 MNHEY, CDR2 SVGAGI. DNA of the CDR3: TGTGCCAGCAGTTACTCGAAGGGTTTGGGCACTGAAGCTTTCTTT. Translating it yields CASSYSKGLGTEAFF.

The rearrangement uses TRBV7-8 and TRBJ2-3; D is perhaps TRBD1 or TRBD2 (7 bases each). This CDR3 has 15 amino acids. The V and J ends lost 5 bases and 3 bases respectively, with 15 bases between them. Germline values: CDR1 SGHVS, CDR2 FQNEAQ. The CDR3 coding sequence is TGTGCCAGCAGCGATAACAGGGGAGGGACAGATACGCAGTATTTT. Translated: CASSDNRGGTDTQYF.

The J gene is TRBJ1-2, the V gene TRBV9, with D unresolved. The CDR3 contains 14 residues. Trimming pared 0 bases from V and 8 bases from J, leaving 14 bases between. The V gene's germline CDR1 is SGDLS and CDR2 YYNGEE. In nucleotides, the CDR3 is TGTGCCAGCAGCGTAGTACAGTCTGCGGGAGGCTACACCTTC. Its translation is CASSVVQSAGGYTF.

The chain recombines TRBV6-1 with TRBJ2-2; a possible D gene is TRBD2 (6 bases). The V and J ends lost 2 bases and 7 bases respectively, with 14 bases between them. Per the germline V gene, CDR1 is MNHNS and CDR2 is SASEGT. This CDR3 is 15 amino acids long. The CDR3 spells CASSEWRGTGGELFF. For the CDR3, the DNA is TGTGCCAGCAGTGAATGGAGGGGAACGGGCGGGGAGCTGTTTTTT.